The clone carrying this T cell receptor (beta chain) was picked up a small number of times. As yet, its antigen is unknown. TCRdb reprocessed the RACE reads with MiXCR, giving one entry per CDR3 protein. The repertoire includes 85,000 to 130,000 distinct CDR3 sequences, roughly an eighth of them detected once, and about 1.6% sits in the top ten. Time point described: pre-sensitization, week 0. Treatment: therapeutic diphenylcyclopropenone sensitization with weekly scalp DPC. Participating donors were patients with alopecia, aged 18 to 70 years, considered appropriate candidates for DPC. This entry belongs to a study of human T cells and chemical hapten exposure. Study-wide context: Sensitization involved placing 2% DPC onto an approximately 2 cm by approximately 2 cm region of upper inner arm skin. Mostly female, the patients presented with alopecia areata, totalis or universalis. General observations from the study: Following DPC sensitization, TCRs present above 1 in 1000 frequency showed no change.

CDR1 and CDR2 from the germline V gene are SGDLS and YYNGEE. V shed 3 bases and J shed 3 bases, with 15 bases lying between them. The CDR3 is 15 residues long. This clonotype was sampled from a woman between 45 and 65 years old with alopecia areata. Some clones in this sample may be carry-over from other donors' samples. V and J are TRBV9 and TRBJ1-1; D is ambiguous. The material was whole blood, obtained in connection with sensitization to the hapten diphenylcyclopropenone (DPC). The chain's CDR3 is CASSAELLWDTEAFF. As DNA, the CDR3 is TGTGCCAGCAGCGCCGAACTACTATGGGACACTGAAGCTTTCTTT. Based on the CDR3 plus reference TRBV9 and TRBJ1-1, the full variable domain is DSGVTQTPKHLITATGQRVTLRCSPRSGDLSVYWYQQSLDQGLQFLIQYYNGEERAKGNILERFSAQQFPDLHSELNLSSLELGDSALYFCASSAELLWDTEAFFGQGTRLTVV.